This T cell receptor beta chain was identified in a study of memory CD8 T cells in hepatitis C reinfection. Study-wide findings and caveats: Only four to six donors prevented definitive conclusions about public clonotypes.

As regards this clone: Antigen: not known.

Sample time point: late/post reinfection, 12 to 24 weeks after detection. The sorted cells went straight to TCR sequencing with no prior in vitro expansion. There are 12 residues in the CDR3. From germline, CDR1 is SQVTM and CDR2 ANQGSEA. V was cut by 0 bases and J by 4 bases, with 4 bases left in between. Sequenced by immunoSEQ multiplex PCR; TCRdb stores in-frame clones only, minus some. The sample records some 50,000 clones, 89% being singletons. Sequencing was done on a sample of naive CD8+ T cells sorted from blood. This clonotype originated in a young man with hepatitis C virus infection. This sequence joins TRBV29-1 and TRBJ1-3; D is ambiguous. The CDR3 spells CSVEDIGNTIYF. For the CDR3, the DNA is TGCAGCGTTGAAGACATCGGAAACACCATATATTTT.